These 5 T cell receptor beta chains share one sample of origin, sequenced in a study of cytomegalovirus exposure and HLA in healthy donors (dated by TCRdb to 2015 to 2018). Receptor libraries were prepared by the immunoSEQ multiplex PCR assay. For the multiplex PCR, a mixture combining 60 forward primers for TCR Vbeta segments and 13 reverse primers for TCR Jbeta segments was used. TCRdb re-hosts the immuneACCESS table, in-frame sequences only. Its copies lack some clones; in the studies checked, an unresolved V gene accounts for under half of them, and the cause for the rest is not known. The sample table holds 140,000 or so clones, of which 61% were seen once. Approximately 1.7% of the sample is in the top ten clones. The sequenced material came from PBMCs. The source of these receptors is a male donor in good health and CMV-seronegative.

The V call is TRBV6-4, the J call TRBJ1-2; D is unclear. The V end lost 0 bases, the J end lost 4 bases, and 12 bases lay between the germline ends. CDR3 length: 15 residues. The germline V gene has CDR1 MRHNA and CDR2 SNTAGT. CDR3 sequence: CASSDSSGGFYGYTF. CDR3 DNA: TGTGCCAGCAGTGACTCGAGTGGCGGGTTCTATGGCTACACCTTC.

This chain uses TRBV2 with TRBJ1-5; TRBD1 might be the D (6 bases). This CDR3 is built from 15 residues. Germline CDR1 is SNHLY and CDR2 is FYNNEI. V was trimmed by 2 bases and J by 4 bases, leaving 12 bases between them. In nucleotides, the CDR3 is TGTGCCAGCAGTGAACAGGGGTTGAGGAATCAGCCCCAGCATTTT. This encodes CASSEQGLRNQPQHF.

This clone showed up just once. The chain uses TRBV7-2 and TRBJ2-1; 9 nucleotides align to TRBD1. The V and J ends lost 3 bases and 4 bases, in that order; junction bases with no gene match: 4. This CDR3 comprises 15 residues. The germline V gene encodes CDR1 SGHTA and CDR2 FQGNSA. CDR3 amino acids: CASSFGQGPYNEQFF. CDR3 coding DNA: TGTGCCAGCAGCTTTGGACAGGGGCCGTACAATGAGCAGTTCTTC.

This rearrangement joins TRBV30 to TRBJ1-4; TRBD1 aligns across 8 bases. The CDR3 spans 15 residues. V shed 3 bases and J 2 bases; nucleotides not matched to a gene: 5. CDR1 and CDR2 from the germline V gene are GTSNPN and SVGIG (reference sequence). The CDR3 sequence: CAWRTGVATNEKLFF. For the CDR3, the DNA is TGTGCCTGGAGGACAGGGGTCGCTACTAATGAAAAACTGTTTTTT.

This sequence joins TRBV15 and TRBJ1-4, with D possibly matching TRBD1 (5 bases). Per the germline V gene, CDR1 is LNHNV and CDR2 is YYDKDF (reference sequence). This CDR3 region has 15 residues. V lost 4 bases and J lost 5, with 14 bases in between. DNA for the CDR3: TGTGCCACCAGCACCCTTCGGGGGGGGAATGAAAAACTGTTTTTT. Amino acids: CATSTLRGGNEKLFF.